The 8 T cell receptor beta chains given below trace back to one sample, sequenced in a study of neoadjuvant anti-PD-1 for oral cavity cancer. Repertoires were generated with immunoSEQ multiplex PCR, while TCRdb's copy carries only in-frame clones and drops some. The data contain about 16,000 clones, approximately 71% of them singletons. This specimen consisted of PBMCs, obtained before nivolumab (anti-PD-1) treatment. The receptors stem from a person aged 35-80 years with oral cavity squamous cell carcinoma.

The V and J genes are TRBV5-5 and TRBJ1-5; D gene ambiguous. This CDR3 comprises 14 residues. In germline, CDR1 is SGHKS, CDR2 YYEKEE (reference sequence). V was pared by 0 bases and J by 4 bases, with 8 bases between. The DNA of the CDR3 is TGTGCCAGCAGCTTGGGTCAGAATAATCAGCCCCAGCATTTT. It is translated as CASSLGQNNQPQHF.

The rearrangement uses TRBV7-3 and TRBJ2-3; D possibly uses TRBD1 or TRBD2 (6 bases each). In germline, CDR1 is SGHTA, CDR2 FQGTGA. Between the trimmed V and J ends, which lost 4 bases and 6 bases, there was a span of 17 bases. There are 15 residues in the CDR3. The CDR3 region is CASSSGQPGLDTQYF. CDR3 DNA: TGTGCCAGCAGCTCCGGACAGCCGGGACTGGATACGCAGTATTTT.

This clone has a handful of counts. This rearrangement joins TRBV6-5 to TRBJ2-2; D may be TRBD2 (6 bases). The germline V gene encodes CDR1 MNHEY and CDR2 SVGAGI. Deletions cut 9 bases from V and 8 bases from J, with 16 bases between. The CDR3 runs to 13 residues. CDR3 bases: TGTGCCAGTTCGGAGGGTGGCTTGGGGGAGCTGTTTTTT. The encoded protein is CASSEGGLGELFF.

This clone appeared a few times. The gene calls are TRBV5-4 and TRBJ2-7; maybe TRBD1 (6 bases). The CDR3 length is 15 residues. Between the trimmed V and J ends, which lost 4 bases and 3 bases, there was a span of 17 bases. The germline gives CDR1 SGHNT, CDR2 YYREEE (reference sequence). CDR3 nucleotides: TGTGCCAGCAGCCCGGGGTCAGGGGCGGGCTACGAGCAGTACTTC. Its protein product is CASSPGSGAGYEQYF.

A few counts support this clone. The V and J genes are TRBV7-9 and TRBJ1-4, with 7 nucleotides matching TRBD1. After removal of 6 bases from V and 8 bases from J, the junction contained 9 bases not matched to a gene. The germline V gene encodes CDR1 SEHNR and CDR2 FQNEAQ (reference sequence). The CDR3 length is 14 residues. The CDR3 DNA is TGTGCCAGCAGGCCTACAGGGGCTCAGGAAAAACTGTTTTTT. Its translation is CASRPTGAQEKLFF.

The V gene is TRBV6-1, the J gene TRBJ1-1; possibly TRBD1 for D (6 bases). V was pared by 6 bases and J by 5 bases, with 19 bases between. This CDR3 has 15 amino acids. Germline CDR1 reads MNHNS; CDR2 reads SASEGT. The CDR3 coding sequence is TGTGCCAGCAGAGAGGGGGTGGGGGAGGGAACTGAAGCTTTCTTT. Its protein product is CASREGVGEGTEAFF.

The chain recombines TRBV5-4 with TRBJ2-1; 11 bases line up with TRBD1. Germline-derived CDR1 and CDR2 are SGHNT and YYREEE (reference sequence). The V gene end was trimmed by 4 bases and the J gene end by 7 bases; junction bases not matched to a gene: 7. The CDR3 runs 15 residues. In DNA form, the CDR3 reads TGTGCCAGCAGCCCCGGGACAGGGGGTCAGAATGAGCAGTTCTTC. Encoded protein: CASSPGTGGQNEQFF.

This sequence joins TRBV29-1 and TRBJ2-2; 12 nucleotides agree with TRBD1. This CDR3 spans 16 amino acids. V shed 5 bases, J shed 7 bases, and the junction held 11 bases outside the gene matches. CDR1 and CDR2 from the germline V gene are SQVTM and ANQGSEA. The CDR3 bases are TGCAGCGTTCCGGGGACAGGGGGCTACGGTGGCGGGGAGCTGTTTTTT. Translating gives CSVPGTGGYGGGELFF.